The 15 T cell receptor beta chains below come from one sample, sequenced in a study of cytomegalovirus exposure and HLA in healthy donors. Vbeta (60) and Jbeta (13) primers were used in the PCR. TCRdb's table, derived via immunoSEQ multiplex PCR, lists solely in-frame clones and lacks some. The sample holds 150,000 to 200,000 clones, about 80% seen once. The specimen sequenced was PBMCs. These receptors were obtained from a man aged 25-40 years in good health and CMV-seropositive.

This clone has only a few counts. CDR3 nucleotides: TGTGCCAGCAGCCAAGGTGGGGCAGTGGCCACTGAAGCTTTCTTT. Its protein product is CASSQGGAVATEAFF. The rearrangement links TRBV14 to TRBJ1-1; TRBD1 is a possible D gene (5 bases). Per the germline V gene, CDR1 is SGHDN and CDR2 is FVKESK. V lost 1 base and J lost 4, with 13 bases in between. The CDR3 is made up of 15 amino acids.

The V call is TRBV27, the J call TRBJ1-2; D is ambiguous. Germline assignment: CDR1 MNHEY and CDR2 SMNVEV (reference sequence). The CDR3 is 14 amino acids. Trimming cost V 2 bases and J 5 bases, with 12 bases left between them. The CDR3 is CASSLKGSGYGYTF. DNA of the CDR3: TGTGCCAGCAGTTTAAAAGGGAGTGGGTATGGCTACACCTTC.

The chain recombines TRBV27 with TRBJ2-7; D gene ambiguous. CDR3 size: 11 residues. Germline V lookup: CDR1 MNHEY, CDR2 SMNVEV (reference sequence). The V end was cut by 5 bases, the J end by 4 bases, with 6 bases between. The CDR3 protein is CASSRQYEQYF. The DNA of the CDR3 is TGTGCCAGCAGTCGCCAGTACGAGCAGTACTTC.

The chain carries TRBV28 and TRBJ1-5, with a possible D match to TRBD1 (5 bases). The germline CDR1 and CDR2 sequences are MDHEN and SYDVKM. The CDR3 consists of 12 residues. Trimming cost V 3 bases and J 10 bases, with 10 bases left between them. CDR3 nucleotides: TGTGCCAGCAGTTTCAAGGGGCGACCCCAGCATTTT. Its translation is CASSFKGRPQHF. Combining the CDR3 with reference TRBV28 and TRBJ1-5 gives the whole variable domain DVKVTQSSRYLVKRTGEKVFLECVQDMDHENMFWYRQDPGLGLRLIYFSYDVKMKEKGDIPEGYSVSREKKERFSLILESASTNQTSMYLCASSFKGRPQHFGDGTRLSIL.

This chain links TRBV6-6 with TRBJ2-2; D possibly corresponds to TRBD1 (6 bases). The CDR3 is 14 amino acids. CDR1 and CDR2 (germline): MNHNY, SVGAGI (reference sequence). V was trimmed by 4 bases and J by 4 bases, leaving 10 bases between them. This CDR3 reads CASSSTGTTGELFF. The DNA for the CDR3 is TGTGCCAGCAGTTCTACAGGGACCACCGGGGAGCTGTTTTTT.

DNA for the CDR3: TGCGCCAGCAGTCAATCGTGGACAGTCGAGGTCAGACCCGGGCGACCCTCCTACGAGCAGTACTTC. Translating gives CASSQSWTVEVRPGRPSYEQYF. V is TRBV23-1 and J is TRBJ2-7; tentative D call: TRBD1 (6 bases). TRBV23-1 has ORF status, its function being uncertain. V was shortened by 0 bases and J by 0 bases, with 30 bases between the two germline ends. This CDR3 contains 22 residues.

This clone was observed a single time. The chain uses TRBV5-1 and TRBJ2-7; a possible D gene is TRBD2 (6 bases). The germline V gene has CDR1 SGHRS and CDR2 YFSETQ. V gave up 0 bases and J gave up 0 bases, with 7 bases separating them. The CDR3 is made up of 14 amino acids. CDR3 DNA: TGCGCCAGCAGCTTGGAGGGACTCTCCTACGAGCAGTACTTC. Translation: CASSLEGLSYEQYF. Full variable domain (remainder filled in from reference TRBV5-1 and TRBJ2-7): KAGVTQTPRYLIKTRGQQVTLSCSPISGHRSVSWYQQTPGQGLQFLFEYFSETQRNKGNFPGRFSGRQFSNSRSEMNVSTLELGDSALYLCASSLEGLSYEQYFGPGTRLTVT.

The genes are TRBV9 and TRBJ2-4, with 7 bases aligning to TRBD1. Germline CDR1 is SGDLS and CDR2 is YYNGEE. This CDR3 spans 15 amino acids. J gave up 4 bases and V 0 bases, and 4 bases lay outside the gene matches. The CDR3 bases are TGTGCCAGCAGCGTAGGTGGGACAGTAAAAAACATTCAGTACTTC. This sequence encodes CASSVGGTVKNIQYF.

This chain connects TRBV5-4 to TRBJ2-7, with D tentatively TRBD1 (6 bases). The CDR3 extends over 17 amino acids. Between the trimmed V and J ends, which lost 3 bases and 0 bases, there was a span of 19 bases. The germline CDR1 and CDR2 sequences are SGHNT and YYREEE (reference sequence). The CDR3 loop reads CASSWGPAAPSSYEQYF. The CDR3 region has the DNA TGTGCCAGCAGCTGGGGGCCGGCGGCGCCGTCCTCCTACGAGCAGTACTTC.

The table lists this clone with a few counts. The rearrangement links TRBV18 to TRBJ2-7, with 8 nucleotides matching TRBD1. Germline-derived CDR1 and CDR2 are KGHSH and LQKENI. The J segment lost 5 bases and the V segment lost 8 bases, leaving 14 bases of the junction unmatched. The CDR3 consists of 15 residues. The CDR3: CASTGYDRGVNEQYF. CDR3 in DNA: TGTGCCAGCACCGGTTACGACAGGGGCGTGAACGAGCAGTACTTC.

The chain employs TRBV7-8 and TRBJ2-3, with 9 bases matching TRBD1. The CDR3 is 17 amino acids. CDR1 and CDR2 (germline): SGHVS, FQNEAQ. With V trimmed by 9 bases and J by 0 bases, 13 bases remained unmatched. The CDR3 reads CASIAGTGLGSTDTQYF. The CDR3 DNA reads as TGTGCCAGTATCGCCGGGACAGGGTTGGGGAGCACAGATACGCAGTATTTT.

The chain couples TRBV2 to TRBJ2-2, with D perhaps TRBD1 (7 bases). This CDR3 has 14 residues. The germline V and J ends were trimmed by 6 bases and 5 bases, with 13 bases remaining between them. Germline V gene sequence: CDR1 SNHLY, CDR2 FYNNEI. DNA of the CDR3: TGTGCCAGCAGGCGGGACAGCGTGACCGGGGAGCTGTTTTTT. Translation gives CASRRDSVTGELFF. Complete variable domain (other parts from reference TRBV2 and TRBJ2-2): EPEVTQTPSHQVTQMGQEVILRCVPISNHLYFYWYRQILGQKVEFLVSFYNNEISEKSEIFDDQFSVERPDGSNFTLKIRSTKLEDSAMYFCASRRDSVTGELFFGEGSRLTVL.

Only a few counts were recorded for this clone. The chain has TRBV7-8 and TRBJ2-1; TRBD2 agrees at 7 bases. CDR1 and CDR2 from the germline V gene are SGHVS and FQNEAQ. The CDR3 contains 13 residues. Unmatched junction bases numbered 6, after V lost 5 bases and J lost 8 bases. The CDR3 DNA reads TGTGCCAGCAGCCCGACTAGCTTCTATGAGCAGTTCTTC. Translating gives CASSPTSFYEQFF. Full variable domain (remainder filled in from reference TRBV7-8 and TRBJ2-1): GAGVSQSPRYKVAKRGQDVALRCDPISGHVSLFWYQQALGQGPEFLTYFQNEAQLDKSGLPSDRFFAERPEGSVSTLKIQRTQQEDSAVYLCASSPTSFYEQFFGPGTRLTVL.

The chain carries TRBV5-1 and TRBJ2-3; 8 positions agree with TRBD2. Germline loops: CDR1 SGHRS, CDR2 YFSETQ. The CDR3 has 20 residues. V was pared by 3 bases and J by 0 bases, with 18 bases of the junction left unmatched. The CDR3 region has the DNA TGCGCCAGCAGCTCCGGGGGGGGGCGGGCGTATTCGACTAGCACAGATACGCAGTATTTT. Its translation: CASSSGGGRAYSTSTDTQYF.

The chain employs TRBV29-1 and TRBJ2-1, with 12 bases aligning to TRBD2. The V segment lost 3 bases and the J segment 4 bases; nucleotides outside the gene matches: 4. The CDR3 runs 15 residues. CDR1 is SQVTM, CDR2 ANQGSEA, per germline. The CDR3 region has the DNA TGCAGCGTTGATGGACTAGCGGGGATTTACAATGAGCAGTTCTTC. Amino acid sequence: CSVDGLAGIYNEQFF.